The clone carrying this TCR beta chain came up many times. What it recognizes is unknown. The source of the sample is a study of blood T cells in healthy people across ages. Total RNA extraction produced at least 5.5 micrograms (per sample) for the study. Germline V gene lookup returns CDR1 SQVTM and CDR2 ANQGSEA. The V end lost 5 bases, the J end lost 4 bases, and 22 bases lay between the germline ends. The CDR3 loop spans 16 amino acids. The authors ran a second PCR of about 7 to 11 cycles using a sample-barcoded 5' primer and a J-beta primer mix. MiXCR, run by TCRdb on the 5' RACE reads, gives a single entry per CDR3 protein. The sample lists 870,000 or so distinct CDR3 sequences; about 28% were seen once. Whole-study findings and limits: The recorded TCR beta diversity per million T cells decreased in a roughly linear manner with age. Naive T cell percentage showed a strong correlation with the diversity of TCR beta. The authors considered diversity estimates from one million T cells to be underestimates.

The chain is built from TRBV29-1 and TRBJ2-3; possibly TRBD1 or TRBD2 for D (6 bases each). The specimen was blood. The source is a woman of 80 years or more in good health. Here the CDR3 reads CSVQGVTGRIADTQYF. CDR3 coding DNA: TGCAGCGTTCAAGGGGTAACAGGGAGGATTGCAGATACGCAGTATTTT.